A single sample gave rise to the 27 T cell receptor beta chains below, sequenced in a study of CD8 T cells in ankylosing spondylitis. TCRdb reprocessed the 5' RACE reads via MiXCR and lists one record per CDR3 protein. Here the sample spans 750,000 to 850,000 distinct CDR3 sequences, about 10% being singletons. Antigens for these TCRs are unknown. Study findings and constraints: Seemingly characteristic of ankylosing spondylitis blood was a TCR beta motif consisting of about 8 highly homologous variants.

Sample: blood, either unsorted or a sorted T cell fraction (not recorded which). These receptors all come from a male donor with ankylosing spondylitis.

The V call is TRBV4-3, the J call TRBJ2-2, with D perhaps matching TRBD1 or TRBD2 (5 bases each). V was shortened by 0 bases and J by 6 bases, with 8 bases between the two germline ends. CDR3 length equals 14 residues. CDR1 and CDR2 (germline): LGHNA, YSLEER. CDR3 nucleotide sequence: TGCGCCAGCAGCCAAGAAGTGGGGGCCGGGGAGCTGTTTTTT. This translates into CASSQEVGAGELFF.

The CDR3 sequence: CSASILAGGNYNEQFF. The CDR3 nucleotides read TGCAGTGCCAGTATCCTAGCGGGAGGGAATTACAATGAGCAGTTCTTC. The V and J genes are TRBV20-1 and TRBJ2-1; 12 positions agree with TRBD2. There are 16 residues in the CDR3. Germline V CDR1 and CDR2: DFQATT, SNEGSKA (reference sequence). V gave up 6 bases and J gave up 4 bases; unmatched junction bases: 10.

V gene TRBV20-1 combines with J gene TRBJ2-1; 9 nucleotides align to TRBD2. CDR3 length equals 15 residues. Germline V gives CDR1 DFQATT, CDR2 SNEGSKA (reference sequence). The V gene end was trimmed by 3 bases and the J gene end by 7 bases; junction bases not matched to a gene: 10. DNA of the CDR3: TGCAGTGCTAGCGTAGCGGGAGTGTATGGAAATGAGCAGTTCTTC. Protein sequence: CSASVAGVYGNEQFF.

The chain uses TRBV30 and TRBJ2-7, with D possibly matching TRBD1 (5 bases). Between the trimmed V and J ends, which lost 5 bases and 5 bases, there was a span of 13 bases. This CDR3 is built from 12 residues. CDR1 is GTSNPN and CDR2 is SVGIG in the germline V gene (reference sequence). The CDR3: CAWGTRVDEQYF. DNA for the CDR3: TGTGCCTGGGGAACCAGGGTCGACGAGCAGTACTTC. The variable domain in full, completed from reference TRBV30 and TRBJ2-7, reads SQTIHQWPATLVQPVGSPLSLECTVEGTSNPNLYWYRQAAGRGLQLLFYSVGIGQISSEVPQNLSASRPQDRQFILSSKKLLLSDSGFYLCAWGTRVDEQYFGPGTRLTVT.

This clonotype was seen many times. The CDR3 region is CASRGAMNTGELFF. CDR3 DNA sequence: TGTGCCAGCAGGGGGGCCATGAACACCGGGGAGCTGTTTTTT. The genes are TRBV28 and TRBJ2-2; weak D call: TRBD1 (6 bases). The germline V gene encodes CDR1 MDHEN and CDR2 SYDVKM. V was cut by 6 bases and J by 1 base, with 9 bases left in between. The CDR3 extends over 14 amino acids.

This clonotype was recorded at least ten times. V gene TRBV4-3 combines with J gene TRBJ2-1; D might be TRBD1 or TRBD2, each matching 6 bases. CDR3 length: 17 residues. V shed 0 bases and J shed 7 bases, with 19 bases lying between them. Germline V gene lookup returns CDR1 LGHNA and CDR2 YSLEER. The CDR3, as DNA: TGCGCCAGCAGCCAAGACCACGGACTATTGACAGGTAATGAGCAGTTCTTC. This translates into CASSQDHGLLTGNEQFF.

This rearrangement joins TRBV20-1 to TRBJ2-4; perhaps D is TRBD1 or TRBD2 (5 bases each). Trimming stripped 5 bases from V and 2 bases from J, with 13 bases between. CDR1 is DFQATT and CDR2 is SNEGSKA in the germline V gene (reference sequence). The CDR3 length is 14 residues. CDR3 DNA sequence: TGCAGTGCTGAGGGACGGGTAACCAAAAACATTCAGTACTTC. Protein product: CSAEGRVTKNIQYF.

Only a few counts were recorded for this clonotype. The CDR3 DNA reads TGCAGTGCTAGTGTAGCGGGAGGACAAGAGACCCAGTACTTC. This translates into CSASVAGGQETQYF. This rearrangement joins TRBV20-1 to TRBJ2-5; 10 positions match TRBD2. CDR1 and CDR2 from the germline V gene are DFQATT and SNEGSKA (reference sequence). The J segment lost 2 bases and the V segment lost 3 bases, leaving 3 bases of the junction unmatched. CDR3 size: 14 residues.

This clonotype was observed a few times. The chain carries TRBV5-1 and TRBJ2-7; 10 nucleotides agree with TRBD1. CDR1 is SGHRS, CDR2 YFSETQ, per germline. V lost 4 bases to trimming and J lost 6 bases; unmatched junction nucleotides: 4. The CDR3 contains 13 residues. The CDR3 protein is CASSAGQGGEQYF. CDR3 nucleotides: TGCGCCAGCAGCGCCGGACAGGGGGGCGAGCAGTACTTC. Full variable domain (missing parts from reference TRBV5-1 and TRBJ2-7): KAGVTQTPRYLIKTRGQQVTLSCSPISGHRSVSWYQQTPGQGLQFLFEYFSETQRNKGNFPGRFSGRQFSNSRSEMNVSTLELGDSALYLCASSAGQGGEQYFGPGTRLTVT.

The CDR3: CASSRGLAGGIEQFF. The DNA of the CDR3 is TGCGCCAGCAGCCGTGGACTAGCGGGGGGGATTGAGCAGTTCTTC. This rearrangement joins TRBV4-3 to TRBJ2-1, with 15 nucleotides matching TRBD2. The junction had 4 bases not matched to a gene; V was cut back by 4 bases and J by 9 bases. The CDR3 extends over 15 amino acids. Germline V CDR1 and CDR2: LGHNA, YSLEER.

This clonotype showed up just a few times. The rearrangement links TRBV12-3 or TRBV12-4 to TRBJ1-2; the D is unclear. CDR3 size: 14 residues. V was shortened by 3 bases and J by 6 bases, with 14 bases between the two germline ends. The CDR3 DNA is TGTGCCAGCAGTTTCACCTACCGCCAGGATGGCTACACCTTC. Amino acids: CASSFTYRQDGYTF.

This clonotype has a count of ten or more. The rearrangement uses TRBV20-1 and TRBJ2-1; 8 bases map to TRBD2. The V gene end was trimmed by 4 bases and the J gene end by 2 bases; junction bases not matched to a gene: 4. Germline V gives CDR1 DFQATT, CDR2 SNEGSKA (reference sequence). The length of the CDR3 is 14 residues. CDR3 sequence reads: CSATSGSAYNEQFF. CDR3 nucleotide sequence: TGCAGTGCTACAAGCGGGAGCGCCTACAATGAGCAGTTCTTC.

This clonotype showed up many times. This chain links TRBV10-3 with TRBJ2-3; TRBD1 is a possible D gene (5 bases). The CDR3 spans 12 residues. Germline CDR1 is ENHRY and CDR2 is SYGVKD. V was clipped by 6 bases and J by 4 bases, with 8 bases between them. The CDR3 spells CAIRGAADTQYF. Written as DNA, the CDR3 is TGTGCCATCAGAGGGGCGGCAGATACGCAGTATTTT.

V is TRBV6-1 and J is TRBJ2-7; 7 nucleotides align to TRBD1. Germline assignment: CDR1 MNHNS and CDR2 SASEGT. The CDR3 has 13 residues. J gave up 5 bases and V 6 bases, and 7 bases lay outside the gene matches. CDR3: CASSVRTGHEQYF. The CDR3 region has the DNA TGTGCCAGCAGCGTCCGGACAGGACACGAGCAGTACTTC.

This chain uses TRBV20-1 with TRBJ2-5; no clear D gene. Germline CDR1 DFQATT, CDR2 SNEGSKA (reference sequence). The V and J ends lost 1 base and 2 bases respectively, with 11 bases between them. This CDR3 comprises 14 residues. The CDR3 is CSARGRLLQETQYF. CDR3 nucleotide sequence: TGCAGTGCTAGAGGTAGACTCTTACAAGAGACCCAGTACTTC.

In this sample, this clonotype turned up many times. The chain is built from TRBV29-1 and TRBJ2-1; 10 positions match TRBD2. Germline CDR1 reads SQVTM; CDR2 reads ANQGSEA. The J segment lost 0 bases and the V segment lost 4 bases, leaving 6 bases of the junction unmatched. The CDR3 extends over 16 amino acids. The chain's CDR3 is CSVAGTSVSSYNEQFF. CDR3 coding DNA: TGCAGCGTTGCCGGGACTAGCGTTAGCTCCTACAATGAGCAGTTCTTC.

This clonotype was detected many times. The chain recombines TRBV20-1 with TRBJ2-5; possibly TRBD2 for D (6 bases). V shed 5 bases and J shed 2 bases, with 18 bases lying between them. CDR3 size: 15 residues. Per germline, CDR1 DFQATT and CDR2 SNEGSKA (reference sequence). The chain's CDR3 is CSAFGGYLGQETQYF. CDR3 coding DNA: TGCAGTGCTTTTGGGGGGTATCTGGGACAAGAGACCCAGTACTTC.

This clonotype has more than one count but fewer than ten. The chain is built from TRBV7-9 and TRBJ1-1; tentatively, D is TRBD1 (6 bases). The CDR3 runs to 15 residues. CDR1 is SEHNR and CDR2 is FQNEAQ in the germline V gene (reference sequence). V shed 5 bases and J shed 4 bases, with 17 bases lying between them. The CDR3 nucleotides are TGTGCCAGCAGCAGCTTGACAGGCCGGACCACTGAAGCTTTCTTT. Protein product: CASSSLTGRTTEAFF. The entire variable domain, with the rest obtained from reference TRBV7-9 and TRBJ1-1, is as follows: DTGVSQNPRHKITKRGQNVTFRCDPISEHNRLYWYRQTLGQGPEFLTYFQNEAQLEKSRLLSDRFSAERPKGSFSTLEIQRTEQGDSAMYLCASSSLTGRTTEAFFGQGTRLTVV.

This clonotype was recorded many times. This sequence joins TRBV28 and TRBJ1-1, with 7 bases aligning to TRBD1. V dropped 6 bases and J dropped 2; count of bases not matched to a gene: 9. Germline assignment: CDR1 MDHEN and CDR2 SYDVKM. The CDR3 has 15 amino acids. The CDR3 DNA reads as TGTGCCAGCAGCTACACTTGGACAGGAAACACTGAAGCTTTCTTT. Residues: CASSYTWTGNTEAFF.

The V and J genes are TRBV6-5 and TRBJ1-6; D remains unclear. Germline lookup yields CDR1 MNHEY and CDR2 SVGAGI. The CDR3 is 12 amino acids. Trimming took off 4 bases at V and 13 bases at J, with 11 bases between the two ends. CDR3 region: CASSSPVMPLHF. In DNA, the CDR3 is TGTGCCAGCAGTTCGCCGGTCATGCCCCTCCACTTT.

This clonotype was seen at least ten times. The chain carries TRBV20-1 and TRBJ2-7; D is possibly TRBD1 or TRBD2 (5 bases each). V dropped 6 bases and J dropped 10 bases, with 22 bases sitting between them. The CDR3 extends over 13 amino acids. Germline CDR1 DFQATT, CDR2 SNEGSKA (reference sequence). The CDR3 loop is CSAAGTLATLQYF. The CDR3, as DNA: TGCAGTGCCGCCGGGACCCTGGCCACATTACAGTACTTC.

This clonotype came up a few times. The V call is TRBV20-1, the J call TRBJ2-2; D is undetermined. Trimming pared 4 bases from V and 4 bases from J, leaving 10 bases between. The CDR3 consists of 13 residues. Germline V gene sequence: CDR1 DFQATT, CDR2 SNEGSKA (reference sequence). CDR3 coding DNA: TGCAGTGCTACCACTTGGAGCACCGGGGAGCTGTTTTTT. Encoded protein: CSATTWSTGELFF.

The V gene is TRBV5-1, the J gene TRBJ2-3; D perhaps matches TRBD2 (5 bases). The CDR3 is 16 residues long. From germline, CDR1 is SGHRS and CDR2 YFSETQ. Between the trimmed V and J ends, which lost 4 bases and 2 bases, there was a span of 17 bases. CDR3 loop: CASSPVGGWNTDTQYF. In nucleotides, the CDR3 is TGCGCCAGCAGCCCCGTCGGCGGGTGGAACACAGATACGCAGTATTTT.

Ten or more counts support this clonotype. The chain joins TRBV12-3 or TRBV12-4 to TRBJ2-3, with 7 nucleotides matching TRBD1. J was trimmed by 0 bases and V by 7 bases; bases with no gene match: 10. The CDR3 spans 16 residues. In nucleotides, the CDR3 is TGTGCCAGCACTCGCGCCAGGGGGTCCAGCACAGATACGCAGTATTTT. Its translation is CASTRARGSSTDTQYF.

This clonotype was detected only a few times. The chain joins TRBV20-1 to TRBJ2-1; 8 bases fit TRBD2. Germline CDR1 and CDR2: DFQATT and SNEGSKA (reference sequence). V trimming: 3 bases; J trimming: 3 bases; junction bases outside the gene matches: 19. The CDR3 has 19 amino acids. CDR3 in amino acids: CSASAFITSGVTGYNEQFF. The CDR3 coding sequence is TGCAGTGCTAGTGCCTTTATAACTAGCGGCGTCACGGGCTACAATGAGCAGTTCTTC.

In its sample, this clonotype was seen many times. The chain has TRBV7-3 and TRBJ1-1, with 8 positions matching TRBD1. This CDR3 spans 15 amino acids. Germline CDR1 SGHTA, CDR2 FQGTGA. J was trimmed by 3 bases and V by 1 base; bases with no gene match: 4. The chain's CDR3 is CASSLMQGADTEAFF. The CDR3 DNA sequence: TGTGCCAGCAGCTTAATGCAGGGGGCCGACACTGAAGCTTTCTTT.

The V gene is TRBV6-2 or TRBV6-3, the J gene TRBJ2-2; a weak D match, TRBD2 (6 bases). Germline CDR1 reads MNHEY; CDR2 reads SVGEGT. This CDR3 has 16 amino acids. Trimming removed 6 bases from V and 5 bases from J, with 19 bases in between. CDR3 DNA: TGTGCCAGCAGCCGGCGGCGGGACCGAGGGACCGGGGAGCTGTTTTTT. Translating it yields CASSRRRDRGTGELFF.